This T cell receptor (beta chain) was recovered during a study of OX40 agonist ivuxolimab in advanced cancers. On the study more broadly: An anti-OX40 (CD134) antibody with agonistic activity, ivuxolimab, was administered to patients.

With 2 bases clipped from V and 3 bases from J, the junction kept 5 bases outside the gene matches. The CDR3 is 16 amino acids. Germline V gene lookup returns CDR1 LGHNA and CDR2 YNFKEQ. Data came from immunoSEQ multiplex PCR; TCRdb stores just in-frame clones and leaves some out. In the table there are tens of thousands of clones, about 93% of which are singletons. The sample was CD4+ or CD8+ T cells sorted from blood, taken in a trial of the OX40 agonist ivuxolimab. This sequence originates from an adult with an advanced solid tumor such as melanoma, head and neck, liver or kidney cancer. The gene calls are TRBV4-2 and TRBJ1-1; 11 bases match TRBD1. Here the CDR3 DNA reads TGTGCCAGCAGCCAAACGCCGGGACAGGGGGACACTGAAGCTTTCTTT. The encoded protein is CASSQTPGQGDTEAFF.